The 30 T cell receptor beta chains presented below share a single source sample, sequenced in a study of cytomegalovirus exposure and HLA in healthy donors. Both 60 Vbeta primers and 13 Jbeta primers went into the PCR. Generated by immunoSEQ multiplex PCR, the TCRdb table keeps only in-frame clones and is missing some. The profile covers 150,000 or so clones, with around 76% appearing a single time and 0.95% to 1.1% taken by the ten largest. The source material was PBMCs. Receptors originate from a woman between 40 and 55 years old in good health and CMV-seronegative.

Comment on this clone: The junction departs from the called germline gene at one end, perhaps through a read error. This chain connects TRBV7-3 to TRBJ2-3; the match to TRBD1 covers 7 bases. Germline CDR1 reads SGHTA; CDR2 reads FQGTGA. The length of the CDR3 is 13 residues. As DNA, the CDR3 is TGTGCCAGCAGCTCCTCCCGGGACAGAAGGCGGGATTTT. Protein: CASSSSRDRRRDF.

The V and J genes are TRBV28 and TRBJ2-7; 9 bases agree with TRBD1. The CDR3 is 13 amino acids. Per germline, CDR1 MDHEN and CDR2 SYDVKM. The V segment lost 8 bases and the J segment 4 bases; nucleotides outside the gene matches: 6. The CDR3 bases are TGTGCCAGCCTGGGACAGGGCATTTACGAGCAGTACTTC. Translation: CASLGQGIYEQYF.

The chain joins TRBV29-1 to TRBJ1-2; D remains ambiguous. The CDR3 loop spans 10 amino acids. The germline gives CDR1 SQVTM, CDR2 ANQGSEA. The V end lost 4 bases, the J end lost 6 bases, and 6 bases lay between the germline ends. CDR3 in DNA: TGCAGCGTTGGGGAGGATGGCTACACCTTC. Translation gives CSVGEDGYTF.

V usage is TRBV10-1 and J usage is TRBJ1-2; TRBD1 might be the D (5 bases). Deletions cut 6 bases from V and 4 bases from J, with 15 bases between. The CDR3 consists of 14 residues. The germline V gene has CDR1 WNHNN and CDR2 SYGVQD (reference sequence). The CDR3 DNA is TGCGCCAGCAGGAGATTCAGGGTCTTCTATGGCTACACCTTC. Translated, it gives CASRRFRVFYGYTF.

This clone was observed once. The chain has TRBV7-3 and TRBJ2-5; 8 bases agree with TRBD2. This CDR3 region has 15 residues. Germline V CDR1 and CDR2: SGHTA, FQGTGA. V gave up 4 bases and J gave up 5 bases; unmatched junction bases: 9. The CDR3 nucleotides are TGTGCCAGCAGCTCGGGAAGCGGGAGCTTGGAGACCCAGTACTTC. It yields the protein CASSSGSGSLETQYF.

This clone was recorded a few times. The CDR3, as DNA: TGTGCCAGCAGGCGACAGACAGGGGCTAATCCTGAAAACATTCAGTACTTC. It codes for CASRRQTGANPENIQYF. V is TRBV2 and J is TRBJ2-4; 8 bases align to TRBD1. The CDR3 covers 17 residues. V gave up 6 bases and J gave up 5 bases; unmatched junction bases: 15. Germline-derived CDR1 and CDR2 are SNHLY and FYNNEI.

Only a few counts were recorded for this clone. J is TRBJ1-6 and V is TRBV19; the D is unclear. Germline V CDR1 and CDR2: LNHDA, SQIVND (reference sequence). Deletions cut 2 bases from V and 7 bases from J, with 9 bases between. CDR3 length: 14 residues. The chain's CDR3 is CASSITGRNSPLHF. The CDR3 DNA reads as TGTGCCAGTAGTATAACTGGGAGGAATTCACCCCTCCACTTT.

V and J are TRBV28 and TRBJ1-5; 9 bases align to TRBD1. Germline-derived CDR1 and CDR2 are MDHEN and SYDVKM. The CDR3 contains 14 residues. With 6 bases clipped from V and 4 bases from J, the junction kept 4 bases outside the gene matches. CDR3 nucleotides: TGTGCCAGCAGAACCGGGACAGGGAATCAGCCCCAGCATTTT. Translating gives CASRTGTGNQPQHF.

This clone has only a few counts. The chain uses TRBV5-1 and TRBJ2-5, with TRBD1 matching 10 bases. Germline-derived CDR1 and CDR2 are SGHRS and YFSETQ. J gave up 4 bases and V 4 bases, and 10 bases lay outside the gene matches. The CDR3 loop spans 16 amino acids. The CDR3 reads CASSRTGGNTVETQYF. The CDR3 DNA reads TGCGCCAGCAGCCGGACAGGGGGTAATACCGTAGAGACCCAGTACTTC.

The chain carries TRBV5-1 and TRBJ2-3; tentatively, D is TRBD2 (6 bases). The CDR3 covers 14 residues. The germline V gene has CDR1 SGHRS and CDR2 YFSETQ. V shed 6 bases and J shed 3 bases, with 14 bases lying between them. DNA of the CDR3: TGCGCCAGCAACCCTAGCGCGGGGACAGATACGCAGTATTTT. Protein product: CASNPSAGTDTQYF.

This chain connects TRBV5-1 to TRBJ1-4, with TRBD1 identical over 7 bases. V lost 2 bases to trimming and J lost 8 bases; unmatched junction nucleotides: 9. Germline lookup yields CDR1 SGHRS and CDR2 YFSETQ. The CDR3 runs to 15 residues. CDR3 sequence reads: CASSFTGTDGEKLFF. The CDR3 coding sequence is TGCGCCAGCAGCTTCACCGGGACAGATGGCGAAAAACTGTTTTTT.

This chain connects TRBV10-3 to TRBJ1-3, with 9 bases identical to TRBD1. The CDR3 length is 13 residues. V lost 7 bases, J lost 4 bases, and 2 bases stayed unmatched. Germline CDR1 and CDR2: ENHRY and SYGVKD. The CDR3 nucleotides are TGTGCCATCACGGACAGGGGCGGAAACACCATATATTTT. Translation gives CAITDRGGNTIYF.

This chain uses TRBV9 with TRBJ2-5; D is perhaps TRBD1 (6 bases). Germline lookup yields CDR1 SGDLS and CDR2 YYNGEE. Trimming cost V 4 bases and J 4 bases, with 17 bases left between them. The CDR3 consists of 15 residues. CDR3 region: CASSKVTGNRETQYF. Written as DNA, the CDR3 is TGTGCCAGCAGCAAAGTAACAGGGAATCGAGAGACCCAGTACTTC.

The genes are TRBV7-9 and TRBJ1-4; TRBD1 aligns across 7 bases. V trimming: 1 base; J trimming: 6 bases; junction bases outside the gene matches: 5. This CDR3 is built from 15 residues. Per germline, CDR1 SEHNR and CDR2 FQNEAQ (reference sequence). CDR3 nucleotides: TGTGCCAGCAGCTTAGGACAGGGAAGGGATGAAAAACTGTTTTTT. The encoded protein is CASSLGQGRDEKLFF. The full variable domain, completed using reference TRBV7-9 and TRBJ1-4, is DTGVSQNPRHKITKRGQNVTFRCDPISEHNRLYWYRQTLGQGPEFLTYFQNEAQLEKSRLLSDRFSAERPKGSFSTLEIQRTEQGDSAMYLCASSLGQGRDEKLFFGSGTQLSVL.

This clone has a handful of counts. V usage is TRBV19 and J usage is TRBJ1-5; possible D gene TRBD1, 5 bases. V was trimmed by 3 bases and J by 4 bases, leaving 13 bases between them. In germline, CDR1 is LNHDA, CDR2 SQIVND (reference sequence). The CDR3 has 15 residues. The CDR3 nucleotides read TGTGCCAGTAGTATTCACCCGACAGAGAATCAGCCCCAGCATTTT. It translates to CASSIHPTENQPQHF.

J is TRBJ1-1 and V is TRBV28; TRBD1 matches 9 bases. CDR1 MDHEN and CDR2 SYDVKM come from the germline V gene. V lost 6 bases to trimming and J lost 0 bases; unmatched junction nucleotides: 5. CDR3 length equals 15 residues. CDR3 in DNA: TGTGCCAGCAGGTCCGGACAGGGGATGAACACTGAAGCTTTCTTT. Translating it yields CASRSGQGMNTEAFF. The full variable domain, in which reference TRBV28 and TRBJ1-1 provide the parts outside the CDR3, is DVKVTQSSRYLVKRTGEKVFLECVQDMDHENMFWYRQDPGLGLRLIYFSYDVKMKEKGDIPEGYSVSREKKERFSLILESASTNQTSMYLCASRSGQGMNTEAFFGQGTRLTVV.

This rearrangement joins TRBV6-1 to TRBJ1-5, with D unresolved. Deletions cut 2 bases from V and 4 bases from J, with 9 bases between. CDR1 MNHNS and CDR2 SASEGT come from the germline V gene. The CDR3 runs 14 residues. The CDR3 spells CASSEQTVNQPQHF. The CDR3 coding sequence is TGTGCCAGCAGTGAACAAACAGTAAATCAGCCCCAGCATTTT.

This chain links TRBV6-5 with TRBJ2-1; TRBD2 aligns across 12 bases. The length of the CDR3 is 15 residues. V lost 8 bases and J lost 4; bases outside the gene matches: 6. Per germline, CDR1 MNHEY and CDR2 SVGAGI. The CDR3 reads CASARLAGDYNEQFF. The CDR3 DNA reads as TGTGCCAGCGCGAGACTAGCGGGAGATTACAATGAGCAGTTCTTC.

The rearrangement joins TRBV19 to TRBJ2-6; TRBD2 matches at 7 bases. CDR1 LNHDA and CDR2 SQIVND come from the germline V gene (reference sequence). The CDR3 sequence is 16 residues long. The J segment lost 0 bases and the V segment lost 6 bases, leaving 5 bases of the junction unmatched. Written as DNA, the CDR3 is TGTGCCAGTAGGGAGCGGGGCCCCTCTGGGGCCAACGTCCTGACTTTC. Encoded protein: CASRERGPSGANVLTF.

This chain uses TRBV29-1 with TRBJ2-5, with 10 positions matching TRBD2. V lost 6 bases, J lost 0 bases, and 7 bases stayed unmatched. The germline CDR1 and CDR2 sequences are SQVTM and ANQGSEA. The CDR3 is made up of 15 amino acids. In DNA, the CDR3 is TGCAGCGTAAATATAGCGGGAGGCTACCAAGAGACCCAGTACTTC. The encoded protein is CSVNIAGGYQETQYF.

This clone was detected a few times. The rearrangement links TRBV29-1 to TRBJ2-5, with a possible D match to TRBD2 (6 bases). CDR1 is SQVTM, CDR2 ANQGSEA, per germline. Trimming took off 0 bases at V and 0 bases at J, with 14 bases between the two ends. The CDR3 is 16 residues long. The CDR3 nucleotides are TGCAGCGTTGAAGATCAGGGCAGCGGGTACCAAGAGACCCAGTACTTC. This sequence encodes CSVEDQGSGYQETQYF.

This clone was observed once. The chain uses TRBV5-4 and TRBJ1-4; 9 positions agree with TRBD1. V lost 4 bases to trimming and J lost 12 bases; unmatched junction nucleotides: 13. Germline-derived CDR1 and CDR2 are SGHNT and YYREEE (reference sequence). The CDR3 covers 15 residues. As DNA, the CDR3 is TGTGCCAGCAGCACGTCCGCGGGACAGGGTGGTCAACTGTTTTTT. Translation: CASSTSAGQGGQLFF.

The chain combines TRBV29-1 with TRBJ1-3; no clear D. V was shortened by 0 bases and J by 3 bases, with 3 bases between the two germline ends. The length of the CDR3 is 12 residues. Germline V gives CDR1 SQVTM, CDR2 ANQGSEA. This CDR3 is CSVEDLGNTIYF. The CDR3 DNA reads as TGCAGCGTTGAAGATCTTGGAAACACCATATATTTT.

The chain combines TRBV13 with TRBJ2-7, with D unresolved. Deletions cut 0 bases from V and 7 bases from J, with 10 bases between. Per the germline V gene, CDR1 is PRHDT and CDR2 is FYEKMQ (reference sequence). The CDR3 consists of 13 residues. In DNA, the CDR3 is TGTGCCAGCAGCTTAGGGACTCGGAGAGAGCAGTACTTC. Its translation: CASSLGTRREQYF.

In its sample, this clone was seen a few times. DNA for the CDR3: TGTGCCGGGGCGGCACAGGGGATCACAGATACGCAGTATTTT. Translated, it gives CAGAAQGITDTQYF. The gene calls are TRBV30 and TRBJ2-3, with TRBD1 matching 7 bases. V was pared by 8 bases and J by 2 bases, with 10 bases of the junction left unmatched. The germline V gene encodes CDR1 GTSNPN and CDR2 SVGIG (reference sequence). This CDR3 has 14 amino acids. Combining the CDR3 with reference TRBV30 and TRBJ2-3 gives the whole variable domain SQTIHQWPATLVQPVGSPLSLECTVEGTSNPNLYWYRQAAGRGLQLLFYSVGIGQISSEVPQNLSASRPQDRQFILSSKKLLLSDSGFYLCAGAAQGITDTQYFGPGTRLTVL.

This clone was detected only once. The junction does not match germline at one end; this may be a read error. The chain is built from TRBV7-9 and TRBJ2-7; 14 bases agree with TRBD2. The CDR3 loop spans 16 amino acids. The germline V gene has CDR1 SEHNR and CDR2 FQNEAQ (reference sequence). The CDR3 loop reads CAGSPSGLAGAYEQYF. CDR3 nucleotides: TGTGCCGGCAGCCCCTCGGGACTAGCGGGAGCCTACGAGCAGTACTTC.

J is TRBJ1-4 and V is TRBV5-1; D is ambiguous. Germline CDR1 SGHRS, CDR2 YFSETQ. Trimming took 0 bases from V and 5 from J, leaving 8 bases between them. CDR3 length: 14 amino acids. The CDR3: CASSLDSSNEKLFF. The CDR3 nucleotides read TGCGCCAGCAGCTTGGACAGTTCCAATGAAAAACTGTTTTTT. The full variable domain, rest sourced from reference TRBV5-1 and TRBJ1-4, is KAGVTQTPRYLIKTRGQQVTLSCSPISGHRSVSWYQQTPGQGLQFLFEYFSETQRNKGNFPGRFSGRQFSNSRSEMNVSTLELGDSALYLCASSLDSSNEKLFFGSGTQLSVL.

The chain joins TRBV4-1 to TRBJ2-3; D uncertain. The CDR3 loop spans 16 amino acids. V lost 0 bases and J 0 bases, leaving 10 bases between the germline ends. CDR1 is MGHRA, CDR2 YSYEKL, per germline. The CDR3 DNA follows: TGCGCCAGCAGCCAAGACCCCGGGTCTAGCACAGATACGCAGTATTTT. Residues: CASSQDPGSSTDTQYF.

V gene TRBV11-3 combines with J gene TRBJ1-1; maybe TRBD1 (5 bases). With 2 bases removed from V and 1 base from J, the gap between germline ends came to 8 bases. The CDR3 covers 14 residues. From germline, CDR1 is SGHNT and CDR2 YENEEA. The CDR3 nucleotides are TGTGCCAGCAGCTTAAGGAGGGGGAACACTGAAGCTTTCTTT. Translation gives CASSLRRGNTEAFF.

In this sample, this clone turned up a few times. The chain joins TRBV4-2 to TRBJ2-5; 10 bases match TRBD2. CDR1 and CDR2 from the germline V gene are LGHNA and YNFKEQ. The CDR3 has 18 amino acids. Trimming removed 1 base from V and 5 bases from J; junction bases left unmatched: 13. The CDR3 protein is CASSQGASGRGLGETQYF. CDR3 coding DNA: TGTGCCAGCAGCCAAGGGGCTAGCGGGAGAGGGTTAGGGGAGACCCAGTACTTC.